Listed here are 10 T cell receptor beta chains from one sample, sequenced in a study of cytomegalovirus exposure and HLA in healthy donors. PCR involved 60 Vbeta and 13 Jbeta primers. Method: immunoSEQ multiplex PCR; TCRdb's copy keeps in-frame clones and lacks some. The top ten clones hold 1.5% to 2% of a sample with 150,000 to 200,000 clones, roughly four fifths of them seen once. Sequenced: PBMCs. These receptors were obtained from a man aged 18 to 30 in good health and CMV-seronegative.

This sequence joins TRBV5-1 and TRBJ2-1; no firm D call. Germline CDR1 is SGHRS and CDR2 is YFSETQ. CDR3 length: 16 amino acids. V was pared by 0 bases and J by 0 bases, with 10 bases between. CDR3 in DNA: TGCGCCAGCAGCTTGGTCCCGGCTAGCTCCTACAATGAGCAGTTCTTC. Translation gives CASSLVPASSYNEQFF.

The rearrangement joins TRBV10-2 to TRBJ2-1, with D perhaps matching TRBD2 (6 bases). CDR1 is WSHSY, CDR2 SAAADI, per germline. V was cut by 8 bases and J by 6 bases, with 11 bases left in between. This CDR3 contains 12 residues. CDR3 nucleotides: TGCGCCAGCGGGTTGACTAGCAATGAGCAGTTCTTC. It yields the protein CASGLTSNEQFF.

The J gene is TRBJ1-5, the V gene TRBV2; D might be TRBD1 (5 bases). Trimming left V 7 bases short and J 5 bases short, with 30 bases between. CDR1 and CDR2 from the germline V gene are SNHLY and FYNNEI. This CDR3 spans 19 amino acids. Here the CDR3 reads CASKAAFRGFNFRDQPQHF. The CDR3, as DNA: TGTGCCAGCAAAGCCGCCTTCCGGGGGTTCAATTTTCGGGATCAGCCCCAGCATTTT. Full variable domain (missing parts from reference TRBV2 and TRBJ1-5): EPEVTQTPSHQVTQMGQEVILRCVPISNHLYFYWYRQILGQKVEFLVSFYNNEISEKSEIFDDQFSVERPDGSNFTLKIRSTKLEDSAMYFCASKAAFRGFNFRDQPQHFGDGTRLSIL.

The chain has TRBV5-1 and TRBJ2-7; 7 bases agree with TRBD1. Germline V CDR1 and CDR2: SGHRS, YFSETQ. The CDR3 extends over 14 amino acids. Trimming removed 4 bases from V and 4 bases from J; junction bases left unmatched: 8. The DNA of the CDR3 is TGCGCCAGCAGCCATGGACAGGTGGGGTACGAGCAGTACTTC. It translates to CASSHGQVGYEQYF.

The chain links TRBV6-5 to TRBJ1-1, with D tentatively TRBD1 (5 bases). Trimming removed 5 bases from V and 0 bases from J, with 13 bases in between. The CDR3 is made up of 15 amino acids. Germline assignment: CDR1 MNHEY and CDR2 SVGAGI. In nucleotides, the CDR3 is TGTGCCAGCAGTACCGACAGCCGGATGAACACTGAAGCTTTCTTT. This sequence encodes CASSTDSRMNTEAFF.

The chain recombines TRBV5-3 with TRBJ2-3; D gene uncertain. TRBV5-3 is recorded as an ORF, its role being uncertain. CDR3 length: 20 residues. V was clipped by 1 base and J by 0 bases, with 24 bases between them. This CDR3 is CARSLSFGNLKVISTDTQYF. The CDR3 coding sequence is TGTGCCAGAAGCTTGTCTTTTGGTAACTTAAAAGTTATAAGCACAGATACGCAGTATTTT.

The rearrangement uses TRBV6-5 and TRBJ1-1; a possible D gene is TRBD1 (5 bases). The V and J ends lost 10 bases and 6 bases respectively, with 24 bases between them. Germline V gives CDR1 MNHEY, CDR2 SVGAGI. The CDR3 is 15 residues long. The DNA of the CDR3 is TGTGCCACAAAGCGGAGGGGCAGGGAATCCCCTGAAGCTTTCTTT. It yields the protein CATKRRGRESPEAFF.

The chain recombines TRBV4-1 with TRBJ1-1, with D hard to call. V gave up 0 bases and J gave up 5 bases, with 16 bases separating them. The CDR3 runs 16 residues. The V gene's germline CDR1 is MGHRA and CDR2 YSYEKL. The CDR3 loop is CASSQEDMGEGTEAFF. CDR3 nucleotide sequence: TGCGCCAGCAGCCAAGAAGACATGGGTGAGGGAACTGAAGCTTTCTTT.

The V call is TRBV12-5, the J call TRBJ1-4; 11 nucleotides line up with TRBD1. This CDR3 has 16 amino acids. V lost 2 bases to trimming and J lost 4 bases; unmatched junction nucleotides: 3. Germline V CDR1 and CDR2: LGHNT, FRNRAP. Here the CDR3 reads CASGLRTGGLNEKLFF. The CDR3 DNA reads as TGTGCTAGTGGTTTGCGGACAGGGGGCCTTAATGAAAAACTGTTTTTT.

CDR3 loop: CASIPGTGFLNEQFF. For the CDR3, the DNA is TGTGCCAGCATCCCCGGGACAGGGTTTTTGAATGAGCAGTTCTTC. The chain uses TRBV7-8 and TRBJ2-1, with TRBD1 matching 9 bases. V dropped 7 bases and J dropped 7; count of bases not matched to a gene: 11. This CDR3 is built from 15 residues. Germline CDR1 SGHVS, CDR2 FQNEAQ.